This T cell receptor beta chain was sequenced for a study of graft-versus-host responses after intestinal transplantation. Findings of the study overall: Some patients had graft-donor T cell macrochimerism. In their allografts, the ratios of graft-versus-host to host-versus-graft T cell clones were high. Recipient-marrow GvH clones were detected, some having first appeared in ileum or blood.

For this clone: Antigen: not known.

Germline loops: CDR1 SEHNR, CDR2 FQNEAQ (reference sequence). The V and J ends lost 6 bases and 2 bases, in that order; junction bases with no gene match: 3. The CDR3 has 13 amino acids. Data came from immunoSEQ multiplex PCR; TCRdb stores just in-frame clones and leaves some out. The table shows around 110,000 clones, with just over 90% occurring only once. This TCR derives from a human donor who was the organ donor for an intestinal transplant. The material sequenced was unstimulated CD4+ T cells sorted from spleen or lymph node cells, taken before transplant. The rearrangement uses TRBV7-9 and TRBJ2-7; 8 bases are a match to TRBD2. The DNA for the CDR3 is TGTGCCAGCAGTTCTAGCGGGCCCTACGAGCAGTACTTC. Its protein product is CASSSSGPYEQYF. The variable domain in full, completed from reference TRBV7-9 and TRBJ2-7, reads DTGVSQNPRHKITKRGQNVTFRCDPISEHNRLYWYRQTLGQGPEFLTYFQNEAQLEKSRLLSDRFSAERPKGSFSTLEIQRTEQGDSAMYLCASSSSGPYEQYFGPGTRLTVT.